The subject of this entry is one TCR beta chain. The read ends 3 residues shy of where the CDR3 ends; the end is completed using the germline J gene. Here immunoSEQ multiplex PCR was the method, and the copy in TCRdb shows in-frame clones only, minus some. The listing contains roughly 40,000 clones. This entry is derived from a study of T cells in women clearing cervical HPV infection. The CDR3 has 15 amino acids. Trimming cost V 4 bases and J 5 bases, with 17 bases left between them. The germline V gene encodes CDR1 SGHKS and CDR2 YYEKEE (reference sequence). The chain carries TRBV5-5 and TRBJ2-3, with D maybe TRBD1 (7 bases). Sequencing was performed on blood buffy coat. The sequence came from a woman aged 18-69 years with a cervical HPV16 infection that either progressed to CIN3+ or cleared (not recorded which). CDR3 DNA (partial): TGTGCCAGCAGCCCCAGGGGGGCCATAGGAGATACG. Translated: CASSPRGAIGDT. The full CDR3 is CASSPRGAIGDTQYF.